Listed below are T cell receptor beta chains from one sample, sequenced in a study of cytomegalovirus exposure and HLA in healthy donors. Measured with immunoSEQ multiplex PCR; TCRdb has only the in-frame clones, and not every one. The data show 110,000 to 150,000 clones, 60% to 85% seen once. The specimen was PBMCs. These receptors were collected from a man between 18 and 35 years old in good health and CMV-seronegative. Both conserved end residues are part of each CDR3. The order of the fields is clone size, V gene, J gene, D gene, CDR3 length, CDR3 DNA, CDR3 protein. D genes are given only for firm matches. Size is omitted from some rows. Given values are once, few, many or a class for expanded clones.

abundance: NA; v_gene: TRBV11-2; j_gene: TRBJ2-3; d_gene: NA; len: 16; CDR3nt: TGTGCCAGCAGTTTCAATCTCGGCCTAGGCACAGATACGCAGTATTTT; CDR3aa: CASSFNLGLGTDTQYF
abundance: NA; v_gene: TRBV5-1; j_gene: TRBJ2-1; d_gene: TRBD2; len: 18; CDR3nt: TGCGCCAGCAGCTCCCGTCCGAATGGCGGGGGGGCCGGGAATGAGCAGTTCTTC; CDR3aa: CASSSRPNGGGAGNEQFF
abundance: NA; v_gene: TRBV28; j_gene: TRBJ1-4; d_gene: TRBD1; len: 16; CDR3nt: TGTGCCAGCAGTGGTGGGACAGCTGCAACTAATGAAAAACTGTTTTTT; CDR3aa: CASSGGTAATNEKLFF
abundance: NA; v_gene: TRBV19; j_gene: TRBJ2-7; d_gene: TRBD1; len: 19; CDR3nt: TGTGCCAGTAGTATAGATCGTTCGATGACGGGACAGGGTTTCTACGAGCAGTACTTC; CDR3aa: CASSIDRSMTGQGFYEQYF
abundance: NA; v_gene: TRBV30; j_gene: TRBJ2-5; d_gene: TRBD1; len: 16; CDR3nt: TGTGCCTGGAGTCTCCCGGACAGGACAATTTTGCAGACCCAGTACTTC; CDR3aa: CAWSLPDRTILQTQYF
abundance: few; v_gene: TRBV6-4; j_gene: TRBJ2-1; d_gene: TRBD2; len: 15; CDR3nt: TGTGCCAGCAGTGACTCAGCGGGAGGGTACAATGAGCAGTTCTTC; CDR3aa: CASSDSAGGYNEQFF
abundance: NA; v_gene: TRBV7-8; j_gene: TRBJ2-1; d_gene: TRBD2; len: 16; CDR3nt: TGTGCCAGCAGCTTAGTTGGGACTAGCGGGATGGGAGAGCAGTTCTTC; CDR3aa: CASSLVGTSGMGEQFF
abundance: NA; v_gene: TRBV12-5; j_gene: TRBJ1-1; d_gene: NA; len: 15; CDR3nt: TGTGCTAGTGGTTCGGGATCAGTAAGGAACACTGAAGCTTTCTTT; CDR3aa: CASGSGSVRNTEAFF
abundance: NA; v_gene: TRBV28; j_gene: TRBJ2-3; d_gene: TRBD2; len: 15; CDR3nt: TGTGCCAGCAGTTCCCCCGGGGGGAGCACAGATACGCAGTATTTT; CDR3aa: CASSSPGGSTDTQYF
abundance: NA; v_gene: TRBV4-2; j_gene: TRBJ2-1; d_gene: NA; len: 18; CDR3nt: TGTGCCAGCAGCCAAGATAGGGCTAGCGCGAACTCCTACAATGAGCAGTTCTTC; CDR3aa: CASSQDRASANSYNEQFF
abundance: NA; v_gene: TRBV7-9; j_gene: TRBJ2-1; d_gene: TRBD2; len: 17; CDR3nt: TGTGCCAGCAGCACCCACACCAGCGGGACGTCCTACAATGAGCAGTTCTTC; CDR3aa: CASSTHTSGTSYNEQFF
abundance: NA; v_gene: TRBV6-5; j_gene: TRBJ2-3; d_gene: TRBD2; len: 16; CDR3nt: TGTGCCAGCAGTTACAAACGGACTAGCGGGAGGGATACGCAGTATTTT; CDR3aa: CASSYKRTSGRDTQYF
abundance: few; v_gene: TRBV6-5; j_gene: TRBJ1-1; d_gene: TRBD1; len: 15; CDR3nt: TGTGCCAGCAGTCACGGGACAGGGCGTTCCACTGAAGCTTTCTTT; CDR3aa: CASSHGTGRSTEAFF
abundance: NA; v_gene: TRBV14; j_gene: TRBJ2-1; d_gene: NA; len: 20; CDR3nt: TGTGCCAGCAGCCAAGAGGGGAAGGGGGGGAGAACTCGGTCCTACAATGAGCAGTTCTTC; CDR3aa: CASSQEGKGGRTRSYNEQFF
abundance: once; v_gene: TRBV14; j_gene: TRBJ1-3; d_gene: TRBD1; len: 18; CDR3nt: TGTGCCAGCAGCCAAGACTCGGGACAGGGGTTCGCTGGAAACACCATATATTTT; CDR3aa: CASSQDSGQGFAGNTIYF
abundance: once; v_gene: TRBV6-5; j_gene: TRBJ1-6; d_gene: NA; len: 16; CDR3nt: TGTGCCAGCAGTTACTCCCCACGACAGCGAAATTCACCCCTCCACTTT; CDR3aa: CASSYSPRQRNSPLHF
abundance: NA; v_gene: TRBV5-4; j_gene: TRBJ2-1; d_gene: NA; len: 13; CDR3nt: TGTGCCAGCAGCTTGGGGGAGTTGGTTGAGCAGTTCTTC; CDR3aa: CASSLGELVEQFF
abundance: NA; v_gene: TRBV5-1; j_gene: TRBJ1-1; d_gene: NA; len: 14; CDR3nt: TGCGCCAGCAGCTTAGATAGGGGGAACACTGAAGCTTTCTTT; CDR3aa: CASSLDRGNTEAFF
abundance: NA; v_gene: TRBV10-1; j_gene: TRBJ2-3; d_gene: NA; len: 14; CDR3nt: TGCGCCAGCAGTGGACCGGGAGAGCGAGATACGCAGTATTTT; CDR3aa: CASSGPGERDTQYF
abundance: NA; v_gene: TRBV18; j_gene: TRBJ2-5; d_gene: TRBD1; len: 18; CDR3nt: TGTGCCAGCTCACCTCGAGAGGGACAGCGAACCCTACAAGAGACCCAGTACTTC; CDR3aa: CASSPREGQRTLQETQYF
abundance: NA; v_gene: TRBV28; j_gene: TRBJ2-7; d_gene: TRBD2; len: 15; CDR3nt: TGTGCCAGCACCGAAGCCGGGACTAGCGGGTACGAGCAGTACTTC; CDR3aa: CASTEAGTSGYEQYF
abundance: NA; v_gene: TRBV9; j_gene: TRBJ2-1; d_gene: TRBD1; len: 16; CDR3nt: TGTGCCAGCAGTGTTCATCCGGGACAGGGGGCCAATGAGCAGTTCTTC; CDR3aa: CASSVHPGQGANEQFF
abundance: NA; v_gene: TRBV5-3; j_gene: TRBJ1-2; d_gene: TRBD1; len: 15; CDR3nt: TGTGCCAGAAGCCCTCGGGACAGTAGATACTATGGCTACACCTTC; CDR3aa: CARSPRDSRYYGYTF
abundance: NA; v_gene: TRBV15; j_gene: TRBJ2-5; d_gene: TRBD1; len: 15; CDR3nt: TGTGCCACCAGCAGAAGCCGGGACAGGGAAGAGACCCAGTACTTC; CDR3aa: CATSRSRDREETQYF
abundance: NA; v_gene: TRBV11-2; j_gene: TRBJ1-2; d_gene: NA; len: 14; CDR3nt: TGTGCCAGCAGTTCAGCGGACAGCATCTATGGCTACACCTTC; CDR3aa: CASSSADSIYGYTF
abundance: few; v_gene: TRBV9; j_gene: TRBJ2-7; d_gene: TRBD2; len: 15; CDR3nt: TGTGCCAGCAGCGTAGGGGGAGGGACGATCTCCGAGCAGTACTTC; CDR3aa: CASSVGGGTISEQYF
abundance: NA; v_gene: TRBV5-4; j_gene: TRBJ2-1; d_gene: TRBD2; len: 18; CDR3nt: TGTGCCAGCAGCTCCCGACTGGCTAGCGGGTCCCCCTACAATGAGCAGTTCTTC; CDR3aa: CASSSRLASGSPYNEQFF
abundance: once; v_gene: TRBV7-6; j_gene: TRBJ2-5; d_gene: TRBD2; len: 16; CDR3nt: TGTGCCAGCAGCCCCCATGAGCGGGAGCTTCGTGAGACCCAGTACTTC; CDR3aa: CASSPHERELRETQYF
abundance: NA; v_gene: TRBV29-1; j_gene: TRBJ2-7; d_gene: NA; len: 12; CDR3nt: TGCAGCGTTCATATTGGCACCTACGAGCAGTACTTC; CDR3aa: CSVHIGTYEQYF
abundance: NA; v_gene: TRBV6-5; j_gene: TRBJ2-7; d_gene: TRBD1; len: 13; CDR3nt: TGTGCCAGCAGTTACGAGACAGGGAGCGAGCAGTACTTC; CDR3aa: CASSYETGSEQYF
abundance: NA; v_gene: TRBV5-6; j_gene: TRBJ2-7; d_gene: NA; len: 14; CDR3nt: TGTGCCAGCAGCTTGTTTGAGACACGCTACGAGCAGTACTTC; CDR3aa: CASSLFETRYEQYF
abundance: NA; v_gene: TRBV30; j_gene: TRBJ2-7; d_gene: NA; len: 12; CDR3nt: TGTGCCTGGAGTGTACAGGGCTACGAGCAGTACTTC; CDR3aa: CAWSVQGYEQYF
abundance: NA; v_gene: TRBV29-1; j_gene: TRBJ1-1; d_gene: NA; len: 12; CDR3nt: TGCAGTGCGGCGCGGGCCAACACTGAAGCTTTCTTT; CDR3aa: CSAARANTEAFF
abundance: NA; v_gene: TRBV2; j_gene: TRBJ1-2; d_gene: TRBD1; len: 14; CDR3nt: TGTGCCAGCAGTGGACGGACAGGCGCCTATGGCTACACCTTC; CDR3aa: CASSGRTGAYGYTF
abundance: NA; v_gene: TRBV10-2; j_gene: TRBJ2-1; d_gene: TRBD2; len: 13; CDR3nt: TGCGCCAGCAAAAGCGGGAGTTCGGGTGAGCAGTTCTTC; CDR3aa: CASKSGSSGEQFF
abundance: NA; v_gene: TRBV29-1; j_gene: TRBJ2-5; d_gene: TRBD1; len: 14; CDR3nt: TGCAGCGTTCTAGGGACAGCCGACCAAGAGACCCAGTACTTC; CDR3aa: CSVLGTADQETQYF
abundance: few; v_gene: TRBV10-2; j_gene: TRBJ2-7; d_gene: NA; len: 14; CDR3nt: TGCGCCAGCAGTGAGGAGGTAGGGGGGGACGAGCAGTACTTC; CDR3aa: CASSEEVGGDEQYF
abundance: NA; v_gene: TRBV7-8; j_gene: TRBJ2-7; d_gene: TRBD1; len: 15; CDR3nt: TGTGCCAGCAGCTCGGACAGGGTAACGTCTTACGAGCAGTACTTC; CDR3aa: CASSSDRVTSYEQYF
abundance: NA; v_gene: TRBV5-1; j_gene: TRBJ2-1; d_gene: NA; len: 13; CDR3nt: TGCGCCAGCAGCTTTCGCCAGAACAATGAGCAGTTCTTC; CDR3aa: CASSFRQNNEQFF
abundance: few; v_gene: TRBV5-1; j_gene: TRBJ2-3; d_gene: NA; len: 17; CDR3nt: TGCGCCAGCAGGATTAGGCCAGCACAAGGAGCCACAGATACGCAGTATTTT; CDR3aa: CASRIRPAQGATDTQYF
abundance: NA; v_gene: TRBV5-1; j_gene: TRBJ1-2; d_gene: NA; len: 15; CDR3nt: TGCGCCAGCAGCTTGGCCGATGTAGGGAGCTATGGCTACACCTTC; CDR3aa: CASSLADVGSYGYTF
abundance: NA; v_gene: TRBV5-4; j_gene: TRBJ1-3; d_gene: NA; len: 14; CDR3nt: TGTGCCAGCAGCTTGGACAGCTTAGGCCACACCATATATTTT; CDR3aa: CASSLDSLGHTIYF
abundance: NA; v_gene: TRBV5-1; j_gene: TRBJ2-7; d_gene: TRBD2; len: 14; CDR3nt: TGCGCCAGCAGCTTTGGGCGGGGGTCCTACGAGCAGTACTTC; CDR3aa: CASSFGRGSYEQYF
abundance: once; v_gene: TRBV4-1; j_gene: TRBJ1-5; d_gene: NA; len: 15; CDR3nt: TGCGCCAGCAGCCAAGATACTTTCGGAGGTCAGCCCCAGCATTTT; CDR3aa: CASSQDTFGGQPQHF
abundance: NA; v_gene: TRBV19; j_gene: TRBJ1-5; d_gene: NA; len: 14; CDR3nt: TGTGCCAGTAGTATTACCGGGAGCAATCAGCCCCAGCATTTT; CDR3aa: CASSITGSNQPQHF
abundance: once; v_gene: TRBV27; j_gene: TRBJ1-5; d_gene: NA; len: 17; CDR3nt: TGTGCCAGCACTCATACAGGGCCCCTATATAGCAATCAGCCCCAGCATTTT; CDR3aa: CASTHTGPLYSNQPQHF
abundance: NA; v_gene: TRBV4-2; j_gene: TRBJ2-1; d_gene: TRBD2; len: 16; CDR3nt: TGTGCCAGCAGCCAAGAGCGGGGGGGCTCCTACAATGAGCAGTTCTTC; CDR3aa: CASSQERGGSYNEQFF
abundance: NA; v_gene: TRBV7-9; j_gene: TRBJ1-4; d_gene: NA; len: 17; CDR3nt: TGTGCCAGCAGCTTTGAGGGAATTGGATCGGGGGAAGAAAAGCTGTTTTTT; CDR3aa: CASSFEGIGSGEEKLFF
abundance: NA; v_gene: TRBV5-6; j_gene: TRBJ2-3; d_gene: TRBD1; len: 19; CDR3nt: TGTGCCAGCAGCAAACGCAACCCCTGGGGACAGGGAGGCGGCGATACGCAGTATTTT; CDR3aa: CASSKRNPWGQGGGDTQYF
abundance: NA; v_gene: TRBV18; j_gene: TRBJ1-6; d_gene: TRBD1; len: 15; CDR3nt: TGTGCCAGCTCACTCCCGGGACAGGGGGATTCACCCCTCCACTTT; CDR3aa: CASSLPGQGDSPLHF
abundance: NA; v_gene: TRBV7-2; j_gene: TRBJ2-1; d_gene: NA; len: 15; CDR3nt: TGTGCCAGCAGACCCGGACAGAGCTCCTACAATGAGCAGTTCTTC; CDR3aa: CASRPGQSSYNEQFF
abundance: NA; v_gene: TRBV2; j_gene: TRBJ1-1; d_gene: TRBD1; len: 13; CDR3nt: TGTGCCAGCAGAGATACAGGGGTTTGGGAAGCTTTCTTT; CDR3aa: CASRDTGVWEAFF
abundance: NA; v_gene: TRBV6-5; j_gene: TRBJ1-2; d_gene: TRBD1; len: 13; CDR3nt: TGTGCCAGCAGGAGGACAGGGGACGTCGGCTACACCTTC; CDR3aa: CASRRTGDVGYTF